These 4 T cell receptor beta chains share one sample of origin, sequenced in a study of early T cells in non-severe SARS-CoV-2 infection. TCRdb reanalysed the 5' RACE reads using MiXCR and keeps one entry per CDR3 protein. The sample has 87,000 or so distinct CDR3 sequences; about 15% are singletons. Material for sequencing was whole blood. The receptors stem from an adult who was a healthcare worker with PCR-confirmed SARS-CoV-2 infection or an uninfected control (not recorded which).

This clonotype appeared a few times. This sequence joins TRBV20-1 and TRBJ2-7; D not resolved. Germline values: CDR1 DFQATT, CDR2 SNEGSKA (reference sequence). The CDR3 length is 13 residues. The germline V and J ends were trimmed by 4 bases and 1 base, with 11 bases remaining between them. CDR3 sequence reads: CSATRAPSYEQYF. The CDR3 DNA is TGCAGTGCTACCAGAGCTCCTTCCTACGAGCAGTACTTC.

This clonotype was detected ten times or more. The genes are TRBV11-2 and TRBJ2-3; possible D gene TRBD1, 6 bases. In germline, CDR1 is SGHAT, CDR2 FQNNGV. The V end lost 2 bases, the J end lost 3 bases, and 12 bases lay between the germline ends. This CDR3 is 15 amino acids long. The DNA of the CDR3 is TGTGCCAGCAGCTTATCTGTCAGGGGAACAGATACGCAGTATTTT. Its protein is CASSLSVRGTDTQYF.

This clonotype was seen at least ten times. The chain joins TRBV7-6 to TRBJ2-5; 7 bases agree with TRBD1. The CDR3 has 15 amino acids. The junction had 8 bases not matched to a gene; V was cut back by 5 bases and J by 2 bases. Germline V gene sequence: CDR1 SGHVS, CDR2 FNYEAQ. For the CDR3, the DNA is TGTGCCAGCAGCCAAGACAGGGTTGAACAAGAGACCCAGTACTTC. Amino acid sequence: CASSQDRVEQETQYF. The complete variable domain, with remaining parts taken from reference TRBV7-6 and TRBJ2-5, reads GAGVSQSPRYKVTKRGQDVALRCDPISGHVSLYWYRQALGQGPEFLTYFNYEAQQDKSGLPNDRFSAERPEGSISTLTIQRTEQRDSAMYRCASSQDRVEQETQYFGPGTRLLVL.

V usage is TRBV5-4 and J usage is TRBJ2-2; TRBD2 matches at 7 bases. This CDR3 spans 16 amino acids. Trimming took 0 bases from V and 0 from J; bases not matched to a gene: 2. Germline assignment: CDR1 SGHNT and CDR2 YYREEE (reference sequence). CDR3 sequence: CASSLAGGPNTGELFF. The CDR3 DNA is TGTGCCAGCAGCTTGGCGGGGGGTCCGAACACCGGGGAGCTGTTTTTT.